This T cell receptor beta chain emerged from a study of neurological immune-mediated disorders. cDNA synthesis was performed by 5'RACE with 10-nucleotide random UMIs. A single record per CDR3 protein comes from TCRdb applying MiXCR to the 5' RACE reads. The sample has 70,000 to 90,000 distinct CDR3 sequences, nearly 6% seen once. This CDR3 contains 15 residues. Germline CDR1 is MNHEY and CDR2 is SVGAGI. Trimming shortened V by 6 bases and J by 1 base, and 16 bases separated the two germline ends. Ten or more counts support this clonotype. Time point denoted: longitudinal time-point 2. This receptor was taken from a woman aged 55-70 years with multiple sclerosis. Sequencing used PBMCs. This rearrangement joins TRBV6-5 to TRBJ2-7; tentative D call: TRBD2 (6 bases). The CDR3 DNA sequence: TGTGCCAGCAGCCTTCAACTAGGGACTTCCTACGAGCAGTACTTC. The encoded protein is CASSLQLGTSYEQYF.